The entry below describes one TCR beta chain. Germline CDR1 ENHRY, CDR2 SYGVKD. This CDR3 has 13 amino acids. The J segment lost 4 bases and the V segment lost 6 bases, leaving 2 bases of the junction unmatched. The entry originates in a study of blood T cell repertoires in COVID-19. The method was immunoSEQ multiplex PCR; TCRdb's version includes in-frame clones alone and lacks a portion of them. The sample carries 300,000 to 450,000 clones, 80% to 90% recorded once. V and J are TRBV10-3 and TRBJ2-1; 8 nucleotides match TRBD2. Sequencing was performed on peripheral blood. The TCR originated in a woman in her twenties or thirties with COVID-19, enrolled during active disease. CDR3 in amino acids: CAISGRGYNEQFF. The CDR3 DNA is TGTGCCATCAGCGGGAGGGGTTACAATGAGCAGTTCTTC.